This entry describes one TCR beta chain. Original data processing: Amplified reference gene primers provided the basis for estimating nucleated cell counts. Assay: immunoSEQ multiplex PCR; the TCRdb copy retains only in-frame clones and omits some. The DNA gave D and trimming, while V, J and clone size come from that table. The data contain about 71,000 clones, 75% to 95% of them singletons. This entry comes from a study of blood T cell repertoires in COVID-19. The wider study: Specimens from acute and convalescent COVID-19 originated in the United States, Italy and Spain. T cells, B-cell-depleted T cells, or PBMCs supplied cDNA or gDNA.

The V end was cut by 1 base, the J end by 7 bases, with 11 bases between. This CDR3 spans 15 amino acids. CDR1 and CDR2 (germline): SGHTA, FQGNSA. This clonotype originated in a woman between 18 and 29 years old with acute or convalescent COVID-19. Sequencing was performed on peripheral blood. V gene TRBV7-2 combines with J gene TRBJ1-6; D is possibly TRBD1 (5 bases). The CDR3 region is CASSLDGAGNSPLHF. CDR3 nucleotide sequence: TGTGCCAGCAGCTTAGATGGGGCTGGCAATTCACCCCTCCACTTT.